The 12 T cell receptor beta chains below were found in one sample sequenced in a study of blood T cells in healthy people across ages. A second PCR, run for about 7 to 11 cycles, used a sample-barcoded 5' primer plus a J-beta primer mix. TCRdb passed the 5' RACE reads through MiXCR, listing each CDR3 protein once. The sample holds about 570,000 distinct CDR3 sequences, approximately 27% seen once. The specimen was blood. The receptors were gathered from a woman aged 70-85 years in good health.

The table lists this clonotype with many counts. This rearrangement joins TRBV6-6 to TRBJ1-2; weak D call: TRBD1 (5 bases). Deletions cut 7 bases from V and 8 bases from J, with 11 bases between. This CDR3 spans 11 amino acids. The germline gives CDR1 MNHNY, CDR2 SVGAGI (reference sequence). CDR3 residues: CASTLGVGYTF. CDR3 nucleotides: TGTGCCAGCACTCTAGGGGTCGGCTACACCTTC.

V gene TRBV20-1 combines with J gene TRBJ2-5, with D maybe TRBD2 (6 bases). The V end was cut by 3 bases, the J end by 5 bases, with 13 bases between. This CDR3 is 13 amino acids long. Per the germline V gene, CDR1 is DFQATT and CDR2 is SNEGSKA (reference sequence). CDR3 loop: CSASATSMETQYF. DNA of the CDR3: TGCAGTGCTAGCGCTACTAGCATGGAGACCCAGTACTTC.

This clonotype showed up just a few times. This chain connects TRBV4-2 to TRBJ2-5; 8 positions agree with TRBD2. The DNA matches TRBJ2-1 better at its end, which makes the J call doubtful. Germline lookup yields CDR1 LGHNA and CDR2 YNFKEQ. This CDR3 contains 17 residues. The CDR3 loop reads CASSQRPTGLVINEQFF. DNA of the CDR3: TGTGCCAGCAGCCAACGCCCCACGGGACTAGTTATCAATGAGCAGTTCTTC.

The chain combines TRBV7-2 with TRBJ1-4; 10 bases agree with TRBD1. This CDR3 spans 18 amino acids. Germline values: CDR1 SGHTA, CDR2 FQGNSA. The J segment lost 8 bases and the V segment lost 8 bases, leaving 20 bases of the junction unmatched. The CDR3 DNA sequence: TGTGCCAGCGCCCCTGAGGGACAGGGGAGTTGGCGACCCGAAAAACTGTTTTTT. This translates into CASAPEGQGSWRPEKLFF.

The chain has TRBV20-1 and TRBJ2-3, with 9 bases identical to TRBD2. V gave up 6 bases and J gave up 3 bases; unmatched junction bases: 7. Germline CDR1 DFQATT, CDR2 SNEGSKA (reference sequence). The CDR3 covers 14 residues. CDR3 DNA: TGCAGTGCACCCCCGACTAGCGGTACAGATACGCAGTATTTT. Its protein product is CSAPPTSGTDTQYF.

The chain employs TRBV5-1 and TRBJ2-2; tentative D call: TRBD1 (5 bases). This CDR3 is built from 15 residues. Germline V gene sequence: CDR1 SGHRS, CDR2 YFSETQ. The V end was cut by 2 bases, the J end by 5 bases, with 13 bases between. CDR3 in DNA: TGCGCCAGCAGCTTCCTCAGGGTGGAGACCGGGGAGCTGTTTTTT. Its protein product is CASSFLRVETGELFF.

In its sample, this clonotype was seen a few times. The chain is built from TRBV4-3 and TRBJ1-1; 7 bases are a match to TRBD1. This CDR3 contains 13 residues. V shed 3 bases, J shed 11 bases, and the junction held 9 bases outside the gene matches. Germline V CDR1 and CDR2: LGHNA, YSLEER. CDR3 amino acids: CASSHDPTGTAFF. CDR3 coding DNA: TGCGCCAGCAGCCACGACCCGACAGGGACGGCTTTCTTT.

This clonotype was picked up a small number of times. The chain couples TRBV6-1 to TRBJ2-1, with 9 bases fitting TRBD1. The CDR3 totals 16 residues. The germline CDR1 and CDR2 sequences are MNHNS and SASEGT. The trim removed 4 bases at V and 0 bases at J, leaving 4 bases unmatched. CDR3 in amino acids: CASSVLGQGSYNEQFF. CDR3 DNA sequence: TGTGCCAGCAGTGTCCTGGGACAGGGCTCCTACAATGAGCAGTTCTTC.

The rearrangement joins TRBV27 to TRBJ1-4; D is unresolved. Germline CDR1 reads MNHEY; CDR2 reads SMNVEV (reference sequence). The V end was cut by 5 bases, the J end by 5 bases, with 15 bases between. This CDR3 contains 15 residues. In DNA, the CDR3 is TGTGCCAGCAGTATTCGAGGCAGTAAGAATGAAAAACTGTTTTTT. This sequence encodes CASSIRGSKNEKLFF. Full variable domain (outside the CDR3, taken from reference TRBV27 and TRBJ1-4): EAQVTQNPRYLITVTGKKLTVTCSQNMNHEYMSWYRQDPGLGLRQIYYSMNVEVTDKGDVPEGYKVSRKEKRNFPLILESPSPNQTSLYFCASSIRGSKNEKLFFGSGTQLSVL.

This clonotype occurred once. The chain carries TRBV28 and TRBJ2-7, with 7 nucleotides matching TRBD1. The CDR3 runs to 15 residues. Germline lookup yields CDR1 MDHEN and CDR2 SYDVKM. With 5 bases clipped from V and 7 bases from J, the junction kept 14 bases outside the gene matches. CDR3 loop: CASSTQGKVAREQYF. Written as DNA, the CDR3 is TGTGCCAGCAGTACACAGGGGAAGGTAGCACGAGAGCAGTACTTC.

This chain links TRBV6-2 or TRBV6-3 with TRBJ1-1; D not certain. The CDR3 spans 13 residues. Deletions cut 5 bases from V and 7 bases from J, with 14 bases between. From germline, CDR1 is MNHEY and CDR2 SVGEGT. The CDR3 sequence is CASSALTAVEAFF. CDR3 sequence (DNA): TGTGCCAGCAGTGCACTAACAGCTGTTGAAGCTTTCTTT.

This clonotype was seen more than once but under ten times. The chain employs TRBV7-9 and TRBJ2-5, with TRBD2 matching 15 bases. Germline assignment: CDR1 SEHNR and CDR2 FQNEAQ (reference sequence). The CDR3 sequence is 17 residues long. V was clipped by 3 bases and J by 2 bases; unmatched bases: 4. The CDR3 loop is CASSLGTSGGTQETQYF. CDR3 DNA sequence: TGTGCCAGCAGCTTGGGGACTAGCGGGGGGACTCAAGAGACCCAGTACTTC.